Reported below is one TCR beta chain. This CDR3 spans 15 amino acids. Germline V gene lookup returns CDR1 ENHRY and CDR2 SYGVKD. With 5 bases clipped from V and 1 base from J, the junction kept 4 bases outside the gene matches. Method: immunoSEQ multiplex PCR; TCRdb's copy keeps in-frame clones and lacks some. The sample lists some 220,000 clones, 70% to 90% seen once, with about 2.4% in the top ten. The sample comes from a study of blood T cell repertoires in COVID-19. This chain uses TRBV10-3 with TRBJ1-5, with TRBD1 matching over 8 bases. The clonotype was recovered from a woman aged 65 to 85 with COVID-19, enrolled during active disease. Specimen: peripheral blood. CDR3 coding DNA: TGTGCCATCAGTCAACAGGGGGACAGCAATCAGCCCCAGCATTTT. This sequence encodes CAISQQGDSNQPQHF.